Below are 21 T cell receptor beta chains sequenced from a single sample in a study of untreated major depressive disorder. These receptors lack a known antigen. Sequenced by immunoSEQ multiplex PCR; TCRdb stores in-frame clones only, minus some. The sample contains around 13,000 clones, nearly 95% of which appear only once. Notes on the study in general: Depressed patients' CD4+ T cells carried increased TRBV05-01 (Vbeta 5.1) usage versus control CD4+ T cells.

Sequencing input: CD4+ T cells from PBMCs. The receptors were gathered from a man aged 30 to 45 with major depressive disorder.

This chain connects TRBV2 to TRBJ1-4; 8 nucleotides line up with TRBD1. Germline CDR1 and CDR2: SNHLY and FYNNEI. With V trimmed by 10 bases and J by 7 bases, 8 bases remained unmatched. The CDR3 runs to 13 residues. The CDR3 nucleotides are TGTGCCATCAGAGGACAGGGCTCTGAAAAACTGTTTTTT. Protein product: CAIRGQGSEKLFF.

The gene calls are TRBV6-5 and TRBJ2-3; D not resolved. The CDR3 is made up of 14 amino acids. Looked up from germline, CDR1 is MNHEY and CDR2 is SVGAGI. Trimming took off 4 bases at V and 2 bases at J, with 10 bases between the two ends. CDR3 sequence reads: CASSWVGPTDTQYF. The DNA of the CDR3 is TGTGCCAGCAGTTGGGTAGGACCCACAGATACGCAGTATTTT.

J is TRBJ2-3 and V is TRBV5-1, with D unclear. The CDR3 spans 12 residues. V lost 0 bases and J 7 bases, leaving 6 bases between the germline ends. In germline, CDR1 is SGHRS, CDR2 YFSETQ. The CDR3 spells CASSLELNTQYF. The CDR3 DNA reads TGCGCCAGCAGCTTGGAGTTAAATACGCAGTATTTT.

CDR3 sequence (DNA): TGTGCCAGCAGTGGCCCCTACGAGCAGTACTTC. Translation: CASSGPYEQYF. The chain combines TRBV25-1 with TRBJ2-7; D not certain. Germline CDR1 reads MGHDK; CDR2 reads SYGVNS. Deletions cut 4 bases from V and 2 bases from J, with 3 bases between. The CDR3 runs 11 residues.

The chain combines TRBV28 with TRBJ1-5; TRBD1 aligns across 8 bases. The length of the CDR3 is 15 residues. V gave up 4 bases and J gave up 6 bases; unmatched junction bases: 8. Germline-derived CDR1 and CDR2 are MDHEN and SYDVKM. CDR3: CASSYQQGAGQPQHF. CDR3 in DNA: TGTGCCAGCAGTTACCAGCAGGGGGCAGGTCAGCCCCAGCATTTT. The variable domain in full, completed from reference TRBV28 and TRBJ1-5, reads DVKVTQSSRYLVKRTGEKVFLECVQDMDHENMFWYRQDPGLGLRLIYFSYDVKMKEKGDIPEGYSVSREKKERFSLILESASTNQTSMYLCASSYQQGAGQPQHFGDGTRLSIL.

The chain uses TRBV6-1 and TRBJ2-1; D possibly uses TRBD1 or TRBD2 (6 bases each). Germline V lookup: CDR1 MNHNS, CDR2 SASEGT. V was pared by 4 bases and J by 8 bases, with 21 bases between. The CDR3 sequence is 16 residues long. CDR3 protein: CASSAPGATPWDEQFF. The CDR3 DNA follows: TGTGCCAGCAGTGCCCCGGGGGCCACCCCCTGGGATGAGCAGTTCTTC.

This clone was counted a single time. The chain combines TRBV10-1 with TRBJ1-1, with D possibly TRBD1 on 5 matching bases. Germline V gives CDR1 WNHNN, CDR2 SYGVQD (reference sequence). Trimming took 10 bases from V and 2 from J, leaving 17 bases between them. This CDR3 spans 14 amino acids. The CDR3 DNA reads TGCGCCACCCCAGAGGGGAGGGGCAACACTGAAGCTTTCTTT. Protein product: CATPEGRGNTEAFF.

The chain employs TRBV19 and TRBJ1-1; D call uncertain. This CDR3 contains 14 residues. Trimming took 6 bases from V and 2 from J, leaving 13 bases between them. Germline loops: CDR1 LNHDA, CDR2 SQIVND (reference sequence). The CDR3 DNA sequence: TGTGCCAGTAGCAAGGTAGGGAGCAACACTGAAGCTTTCTTT. Amino acid sequence: CASSKVGSNTEAFF.

V is TRBV10-2 and J is TRBJ1-2; D perhaps matches TRBD1 (5 bases). Germline lookup yields CDR1 WSHSY and CDR2 SAAADI. V was cut by 2 bases and J by 8 bases, with 15 bases left in between. This CDR3 region has 14 residues. CDR3 amino acids: CASSEGGQGLGYTF. DNA for the CDR3: TGCGCCAGCAGTGAGGGCGGGCAGGGATTGGGCTACACCTTC.

This chain joins TRBV2 and TRBJ2-3; D unclear. Trimming pared 10 bases from V and 0 bases from J, leaving 11 bases between. The length of the CDR3 is 13 residues. Germline lookup yields CDR1 SNHLY and CDR2 FYNNEI. CDR3 sequence: CANQGRSTDTQYF. The CDR3 bases are TGTGCCAACCAAGGACGGAGCACAGATACGCAGTATTTT.

The V call is TRBV7-2, the J call TRBJ2-3, with 8 bases that match TRBD2. Germline V lookup: CDR1 SGHTA, CDR2 FQGNSA. Germline trimming cut 6 bases from V and 5 bases from J; bases unmatched to any gene: 10. The CDR3 length is 15 residues. CDR3 sequence: CASRTGREGGDTQYF. Here the CDR3 DNA reads TGTGCCAGCAGGACCGGGAGGGAAGGGGGAGATACGCAGTATTTT.

This chain joins TRBV28 and TRBJ1-2; the match to TRBD1 covers 7 bases. The trim removed 8 bases at V and 2 bases at J, leaving 8 bases unmatched. Per germline, CDR1 MDHEN and CDR2 SYDVKM. The CDR3 length is 14 residues. The CDR3 loop is CASSLGTDNYGYTF. The CDR3 DNA reads as TGTGCCAGCTCTTTGGGGACAGACAACTATGGCTACACCTTC.

The chain employs TRBV2 and TRBJ1-1, with D unresolved. This CDR3 has 14 amino acids. V was shortened by 7 bases and J by 3 bases, with 15 bases between the two germline ends. CDR1 is SNHLY and CDR2 is FYNNEI in the germline V gene. The chain's CDR3 is CASTVQTSDTEAFF. CDR3 DNA: TGTGCCAGCACGGTCCAGACGAGCGACACTGAAGCTTTCTTT.

The V gene is TRBV5-1, the J gene TRBJ2-3; 11 nucleotides match TRBD2. V dropped 3 bases and J dropped 2; count of bases not matched to a gene: 5. The CDR3 runs to 16 residues. Germline CDR1 SGHRS, CDR2 YFSETQ. The CDR3: CASSSTSGAYTDTQYF. The CDR3 region has the DNA TGCGCCAGCAGCTCGACTAGCGGGGCGTACACAGATACGCAGTATTTT.

The chain employs TRBV15 and TRBJ1-5, with D perhaps matching TRBD1 (5 bases). CDR1 and CDR2 (germline): LNHNV, YYDKDF (reference sequence). The CDR3 spans 15 residues. Deletions cut 0 bases from V and 5 bases from J, with 11 bases between. In DNA, the CDR3 is TGTGCCACCAGCAGAGATAAACAGGCGCATCAGCCCCAGCATTTT. Amino acid sequence: CATSRDKQAHQPQHF.

The chain links TRBV6-1 to TRBJ1-5; no reliable D call. V was shortened by 2 bases and J by 5 bases, with 10 bases between the two germline ends. Germline V gives CDR1 MNHNS, CDR2 SASEGT. The CDR3 consists of 14 residues. DNA of the CDR3: TGTGCCAGCAGTGAACAAGTGGAGTATCAGCCCCAGCATTTT. Translation: CASSEQVEYQPQHF.

This clone was recorded once. This chain links TRBV20-1 with TRBJ2-7; 7 bases are a match to TRBD2. V shed 7 bases and J 2 bases; nucleotides not matched to a gene: 2. In germline, CDR1 is DFQATT, CDR2 SNEGSKA (reference sequence). CDR3 length equals 11 residues. The CDR3 coding sequence is TGCAGTGTACGGGGGGCCTACGAGCAGTACTTC. Residues: CSVRGAYEQYF.

The rearrangement joins TRBV6-5 to TRBJ1-6; no clear D. Germline CDR1 reads MNHEY; CDR2 reads SVGAGI. V was clipped by 7 bases and J by 7 bases, with 11 bases between them. The CDR3 totals 13 residues. The CDR3 here is CASMRGRNSPLHF. The CDR3 region has the DNA TGTGCCAGCATGCGGGGTCGAAATTCACCCCTCCACTTT.

V is TRBV6-6 and J is TRBJ1-1, with D hard to call. V was shortened by 4 bases and J by 3 bases, with 18 bases between the two germline ends. Germline V gene data show CDR1 as MNHNY and CDR2 as SVGAGI (reference sequence). This CDR3 comprises 16 residues. CDR3 region: CASSSLYGKGYTEAFF. Written as DNA, the CDR3 is TGTGCCAGCAGTTCCCTATATGGGAAAGGCTACACTGAAGCTTTCTTT.

The chain uses TRBV6-6 and TRBJ1-6; weak D call: TRBD1 (6 bases). Germline values: CDR1 MNHNY, CDR2 SVGAGI (reference sequence). The CDR3 covers 14 residues. The V end lost 5 bases, the J end lost 8 bases, and 13 bases lay between the germline ends. CDR3 nucleotides: TGTGCCAGCAGTGCTCGGGGGCGGGATTCACCCCTCCACTTT. Translated: CASSARGRDSPLHF.

The genes are TRBV5-1 and TRBJ2-2; TRBD2 matches at 8 bases. The CDR3 contains 14 residues. Germline trimming cut 6 bases from V and 6 bases from J; bases unmatched to any gene: 7. Germline CDR1 SGHRS, CDR2 YFSETQ. Here the CDR3 reads CASIPAAGAGELFF. For the CDR3, the DNA is TGCGCCAGCATACCTGCAGCGGGGGCCGGGGAGCTGTTTTTT.